This TCR beta chain came from a study of T-cell reconstitution after alpha-beta-depleted transplantation in children. The ends were cut back, 3 bases at V and 3 bases at J, with 11 bases in the middle. The CDR3 spans 14 residues. Preparing the TCRbeta library involved the use of unique molecular identifiers. TCRdb redid the calling of the PCR reads with MiXCR, one entry per CDR3 protein. The sample yields some 520,000 distinct CDR3 sequences, approximately 32% seen once. The material sequenced was PBMCs from the stem cell graft donor, taken from the stem cell graft. This TCR was sampled from a human donor who donated a stem cell graft to a child with aplastic anemia. V and J are TRBV12-3 or TRBV12-4 and TRBJ1-1, with D perhaps TRBD1 (5 bases). CDR3 region: CASSFGGGDTEAFF. The CDR3 DNA follows: TGTGCCAGCAGTTTTGGCGGGGGAGACACTGAAGCTTTCTTT.